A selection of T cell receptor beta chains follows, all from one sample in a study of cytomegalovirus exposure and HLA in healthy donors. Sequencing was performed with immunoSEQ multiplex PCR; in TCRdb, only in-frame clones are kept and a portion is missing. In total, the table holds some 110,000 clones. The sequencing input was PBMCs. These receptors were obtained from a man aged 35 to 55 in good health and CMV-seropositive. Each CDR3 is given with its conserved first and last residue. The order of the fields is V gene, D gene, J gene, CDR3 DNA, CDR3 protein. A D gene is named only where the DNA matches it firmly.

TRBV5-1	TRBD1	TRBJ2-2	TGCGCCAGCAGCCGGGACAGATACACCGGGGAGCTGTTTTTT	CASSRDRYTGELFF
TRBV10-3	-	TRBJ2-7	TGTGCCATCAGCGACGACTTGTACGAGCAGTACTTC	CAISDDLYEQYF
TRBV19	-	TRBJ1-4	TGTGCCAGTAGTTTACCGGGACTAACGAATGAAAAACTGTTTTTT	CASSLPGLTNEKLFF
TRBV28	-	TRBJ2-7	TGTGCCAGCAGCGCCCAGGGGCTACGACGGCTCGAGCAGTACTTC	CASSAQGLRRLEQYF
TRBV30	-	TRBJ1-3	TGTGCCTGGAGTACAGGGAGCTCTGGAAACACCATATATTTT	CAWSTGSSGNTIYF
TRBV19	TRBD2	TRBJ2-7	TGTGCCAGTAGTCCAGAGGCCTTTTCTAGCGGGAGTGCCTACGAGCAGTACTTC	CASSPEAFSSGSAYEQYF
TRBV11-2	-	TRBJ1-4	TGTGCCAGCAGCTTAGGAGACAAAAAACTGTTTTTT	CASSLGDKKLFF
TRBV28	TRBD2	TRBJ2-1	TGTGCCAGCAGTTTCCGCCTAGCGGGGTACAATGAGCAGTTCTTC	CASSFRLAGYNEQFF
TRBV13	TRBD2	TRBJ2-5	TGTGCCAGCAGCTCCCAGCGGGAGGTTTTGAGAGAGACCCAGTACTTC	CASSSQREVLRETQYF
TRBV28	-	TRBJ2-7	TGTGCCAGCAGCTCAAGGGAGGAGGAGTACGAGCAGTACTTC	CASSSREEEYEQYF
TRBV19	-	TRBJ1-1	TGTGCCAGTAGCCAGGGGTTCGGGGTGAACACTGAAGCTTTCTTT	CASSQGFGVNTEAFF
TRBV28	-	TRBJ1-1	TGTGCCAGCAGTTTCAGAGGGCCCCCAATGAACACTGAAGCTTTCTTT	CASSFRGPPMNTEAFF
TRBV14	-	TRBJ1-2	TGTGCCAGCAGCCAATTCGTACAGGGAGATGGCTACACCTTC	CASSQFVQGDGYTF
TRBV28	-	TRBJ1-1	TGTGCCAGCAGAGGTAGACAGATCATGAACACTGAAGCTTTCTTT	CASRGRQIMNTEAFF
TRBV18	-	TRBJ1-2	TGTGCCAGCTCACCAGGACAGGGCTACACCTTC	CASSPGQGYTF
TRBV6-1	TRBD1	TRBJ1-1	TGTGCCAGCAGTCAACTCGGAGACAGGGAGCCTGAAGCTTTCTTT	CASSQLGDREPEAFF
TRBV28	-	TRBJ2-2	TGTGCCAGCAGTTTATACGGGGGGCCGAACACCGGGGAGCTGTTTTTT	CASSLYGGPNTGELFF
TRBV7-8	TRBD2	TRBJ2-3	TGTGCCAGCAGCTTAAGACTAGCGGGAATTACAGATACGCAGTATTTT	CASSLRLAGITDTQYF
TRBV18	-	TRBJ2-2	TGTGCCAGCTCACCTTTGGCCGGACAGAATGCCGGGCACACCGGGGAGCTGTTTTTT	CASSPLAGQNAGHTGELFF
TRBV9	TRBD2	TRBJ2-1	TGTGCCAGCAGCTCAGGGACTAGCGGGTATTACAATGAGCAGTTCTTC	CASSSGTSGYYNEQFF
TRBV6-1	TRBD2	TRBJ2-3	TGTGCCAGCAGTGAATTGGTTTTTAGCGGGACTAGCACAGATACGCAGTATTTT	CASSELVFSGTSTDTQYF
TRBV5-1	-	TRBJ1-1	TGCGCCAGCAGCCTTGTCCCGATAGGTTCGAGGACTGAAGCTTTCTTT	CASSLVPIGSRTEAFF
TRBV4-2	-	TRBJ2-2	TGTGCCAGCAGCCAAGACAGGGCCACCGGGGAGCTGTTTTTT	CASSQDRATGELFF
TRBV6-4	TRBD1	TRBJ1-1	TGTGCCAGCAGGAACTACAGGGGGCCCGTCCGAGGGAACACTGAAGCTTTCTTT	CASRNYRGPVRGNTEAFF
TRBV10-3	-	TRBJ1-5	TGTGCCATCAGTGAGAACCAGAATCAGCCCCAGCATTTT	CAISENQNQPQHF
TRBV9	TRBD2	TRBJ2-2	TGTGCCAGCAGCATAAGGACTAGCGGGAGCACCGGGGAGCTGTTTTTT	CASSIRTSGSTGELFF
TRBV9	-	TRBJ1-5	TGTGCCAGCAGCCCCTCGGGGAATCAGCCCCAGCATTTT	CASSPSGNQPQHF
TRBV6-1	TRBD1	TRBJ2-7	TGTGCCAGCAGTGCTCTGGCCGACAGGGGAGTTGGGCAGTACTTC	CASSALADRGVGQYF
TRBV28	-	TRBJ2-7	TGTGCCAGCAGCATTGACAGCTCCTACGAGCAGTACTTC	CASSIDSSYEQYF
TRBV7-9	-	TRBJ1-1	TGTGCCAGCCTTATGGGGCTGGGCACTGAAGCTTTCTTT	CASLMGLGTEAFF
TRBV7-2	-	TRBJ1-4	TGTGCCAGCAGCAACCGACAGGTTGATAAGAATGAAAAACTGTTTTTT	CASSNRQVDKNEKLFF
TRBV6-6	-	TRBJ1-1	TGTGCCAGCAGCCCAGGACAACTAACTGAAGCTTTCTTT	CASSPGQLTEAFF
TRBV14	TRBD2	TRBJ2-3	TGTGCCAGCAGCCCTCTAGCGGATTTCACAGATACGCAGTATTTT	CASSPLADFTDTQYF
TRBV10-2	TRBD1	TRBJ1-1	TGCGCCAGCAGGGACAGGGGATACACTGAGGCTTTCTTT	CASRDRGYTEAFF
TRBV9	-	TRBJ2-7	TGTGCCAGCAGCGTAGAGGGGGGGAATGGCGGGCCCCGGGGAGAGCAGTACTTC	CASSVEGGNGGPRGEQYF
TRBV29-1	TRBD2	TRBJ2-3	TGCAGCGTTAGAGGCGGGAGTATCACAGATACGCAGTATTTT	CSVRGGSITDTQYF
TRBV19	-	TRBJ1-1	TGTGCCAGTAGTATAGCAGGGGTGGTAACTGAAGCTTTCTTT	CASSIAGVVTEAFF
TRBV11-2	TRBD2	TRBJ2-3	TGTGCCAGCAGCCCAAGGGCTAGCGGGACGATAGATACGCAGTATTTT	CASSPRASGTIDTQYF
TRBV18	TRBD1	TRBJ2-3	TGTGCCAGCTCACCAGGGACAGGGGGCACAGATACGCAGTATTTT	CASSPGTGGTDTQYF
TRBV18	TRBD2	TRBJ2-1	TGTGCCAGCTCGCCGGGACTAGCGAACTACAATGAGCAGTTCTTC	CASSPGLANYNEQFF
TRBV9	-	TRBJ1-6	TGTGCCAGCAGCGTGGACCTTGGACAGCCTCTCGATAATTCACCCCTCCACTTT	CASSVDLGQPLDNSPLHF
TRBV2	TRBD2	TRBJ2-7	TGTGCCAGCACACCCCAAGCGGGAGGAAGTTACGAGCAGTACTTC	CASTPQAGGSYEQYF
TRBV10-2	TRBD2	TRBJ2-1	TGCGCCAGCAGTGAGACGACTAGCGGGAGAGGCTACAATGAGCAGTTCTTC	CASSETTSGRGYNEQFF
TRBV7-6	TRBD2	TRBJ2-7	TGTGCCAGCAGCTTAGGGACTAGTACCTACGAGCAGTACTTC	CASSLGTSTYEQYF
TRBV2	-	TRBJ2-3	TGTGCCAGCAGTGAGACCCCGCAGCGGCAGACCACAGATACGCAGTATTTT	CASSETPQRQTTDTQYF
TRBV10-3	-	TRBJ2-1	TGTGCCATCAGTGAGTCTGGGTACCGGAACACCCTCAGCGGTGAGCAGTTCTTC	CAISESGYRNTLSGEQFF
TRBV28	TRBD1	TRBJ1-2	TGTGCCAGCAGAAGACTGAACAGGGGAGAAGTCGGCTACACCTTC	CASRRLNRGEVGYTF
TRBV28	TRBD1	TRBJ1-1	TGTGCCAGCAGTTTAGTGGACAGGGGGACTGAAGCTTTCTTT	CASSLVDRGTEAFF
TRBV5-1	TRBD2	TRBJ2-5	TGCGCCAGCAGCTTGGAGACTAGCGGGAGAAGGGGGTCGTACCAAGAGACCCAGTACTTC	CASSLETSGRRGSYQETQYF
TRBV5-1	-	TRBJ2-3	TGCGCCAGCAGCTTGGCCGGGACACGGGTTGCAGATACGCAGTATTTT	CASSLAGTRVADTQYF
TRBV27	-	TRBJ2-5	TGTGCCAGCAGTTTTCGGCAGGGGTATGAGACCCAGTACTTC	CASSFRQGYETQYF
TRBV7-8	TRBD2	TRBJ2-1	TGTGCCAGCAGCCTAATGGGACTAGCGGGAGATGAGCAGTTCTTC	CASSLMGLAGDEQFF
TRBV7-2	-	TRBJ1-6	TGTGCCAGCAGCTTAGATTCGGGATCACCCCTCCACTTT	CASSLDSGSPLHF
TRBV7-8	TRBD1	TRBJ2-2	TGTGCCAGCAGCTTAGAGGGGGCTGGGTATACCGGGGAGCTGTTTTTT	CASSLEGAGYTGELFF
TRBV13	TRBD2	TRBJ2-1	TGTGCCAGCAGCTCTAGCGGGGGGGCGTTCGAGGAGCAGTTCTTC	CASSSSGGAFEEQFF